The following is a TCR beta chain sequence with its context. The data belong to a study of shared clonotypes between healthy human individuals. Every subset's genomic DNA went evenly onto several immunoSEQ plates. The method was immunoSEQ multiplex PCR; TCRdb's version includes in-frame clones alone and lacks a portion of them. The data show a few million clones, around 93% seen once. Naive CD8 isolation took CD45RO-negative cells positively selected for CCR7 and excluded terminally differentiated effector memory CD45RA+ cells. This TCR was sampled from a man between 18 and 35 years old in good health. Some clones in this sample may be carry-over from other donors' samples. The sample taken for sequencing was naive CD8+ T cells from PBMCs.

The CDR3 loop is CASSQEPGQRLREQFF. CDR3 nucleotide sequence: TGCGCCAGCAGCCAAGAACCGGGACAAAGGCTTAGGGAGCAGTTCTTC. The chain has TRBV4-1 and TRBJ2-1; a possible D gene is TRBD1 (6 bases). The CDR3 is 16 residues long. Germline CDR1 MGHRA, CDR2 YSYEKL. V was trimmed by 0 bases and J by 10 bases, leaving 19 bases between them.